Shown below are 8 T cell receptor beta chains from a single sample sequenced in a study of blood T cell repertoires in COVID-19. Sequencing used immunoSEQ multiplex PCR; TCRdb keeps in-frame clones, though not all of them. The sample consists of some 83,000 clones, roughly 78% of them appearing once. What was sequenced was peripheral blood. Receptors were obtained from a human donor in a cohort sampled during active COVID-19.

V is TRBV5-1 and J is TRBJ2-1, with TRBD1 matching 8 bases. With V trimmed by 0 bases and J by 6 bases, 5 bases remained unmatched. The CDR3 covers 15 residues. The germline gives CDR1 SGHRS, CDR2 YFSETQ. CDR3 sequence: CASSLGTGWSNEQFF. The CDR3 DNA reads TGCGCCAGCAGCTTGGGGACAGGGTGGTCCAATGAGCAGTTCTTC.

This chain's CDR3 is CASSHRGLAGEETQYF. CDR3 nucleotides: TGTGCCAGCAGCCACCGAGGACTAGCGGGGGAAGAGACCCAGTACTTC. J is TRBJ2-5 and V is TRBV4-2; TRBD2 matches at 13 bases. Trimming took 3 bases from V and 3 from J; bases not matched to a gene: 4. CDR3 size: 16 residues. From germline, CDR1 is LGHNA and CDR2 YNFKEQ.

This clone came up a few times. The chain joins TRBV12-3 or TRBV12-4 to TRBJ2-7, with 7 bases that match TRBD1. V lost 4 bases to trimming and J lost 2 bases; unmatched junction nucleotides: 2. The CDR3 runs 13 residues. This CDR3 is CASSSTGAYEQYF. CDR3 bases: TGTGCCAGCAGTTCAACAGGGGCCTACGAGCAGTACTTC.

The V and J genes are TRBV19 and TRBJ1-5; D uncertain. The germline V gene has CDR1 LNHDA and CDR2 SQIVND (reference sequence). The CDR3 spans 15 residues. Trimming stripped 7 bases from V and 0 bases from J, with 13 bases between. The CDR3 loop reads CASTLTLTSNQPQHF. The CDR3 DNA sequence: TGTGCCAGTACCTTGACATTGACTAGCAATCAGCCCCAGCATTTT.

This clone appeared once. This chain links TRBV27 with TRBJ2-7; 9 nucleotides agree with TRBD1. The CDR3 runs 14 residues. V lost 6 bases, J lost 6 bases, and 9 bases stayed unmatched. Per germline, CDR1 MNHEY and CDR2 SMNVEV (reference sequence). CDR3 bases: TGTGCCAGCAGGGGGACAGGGAGTTCTCGCGAGCAGTACTTC. Protein: CASRGTGSSREQYF.

The V gene is TRBV11-2, the J gene TRBJ2-3, with D uncertain. V lost 2 bases and J 5 bases, leaving 2 bases between the germline ends. Germline CDR1 SGHAT, CDR2 FQNNGV. This CDR3 is 11 amino acids long. The CDR3 nucleotides are TGTGCCAGCAGCTTACGAGATACGCAGTATTTT. Its translation: CASSLRDTQYF. Full variable domain (outside the CDR3, taken from reference TRBV11-2 and TRBJ2-3): EAGVAQSPRYKIIEKRQSVAFWCNPISGHATLYWYQQILGQGPKLLIQFQNNGVVDDSQLPKDRFSAERLKGVDSTLKIQPAKLEDSAVYLCASSLRDTQYFGPGTRLTVL.

This chain joins TRBV4-1 and TRBJ1-5; TRBD1 matches 11 bases. The germline V gene has CDR1 MGHRA and CDR2 YSYEKL. The CDR3 covers 16 residues. V gave up 4 bases and J gave up 5 bases; unmatched junction bases: 7. In DNA form, the CDR3 reads TGCGCCAGCAGCCGAGGGACAGGGGGTGGGCATCAGCCCCAGCATTTT. This translates into CASSRGTGGGHQPQHF.

This clone occurred a few times. This chain links TRBV7-9 with TRBJ2-1; the D gene is possibly TRBD2 (5 bases). V lost 8 bases and J 6 bases, leaving 8 bases between the germline ends. This CDR3 has 11 amino acids. Germline lookup yields CDR1 SEHNR and CDR2 FQNEAQ (reference sequence). The CDR3, as DNA: TGTGCCAGCCGGGGTCCCAATGAGCAGTTCTTC. Residues: CASRGPNEQFF. The variable domain in full, completed from reference TRBV7-9 and TRBJ2-1, reads DTGVSQNPRHKITKRGQNVTFRCDPISEHNRLYWYRQTLGQGPEFLTYFQNEAQLEKSRLLSDRFSAERPKGSFSTLEIQRTEQGDSAMYLCASRGPNEQFFGPGTRLTVL.